Presented here are 8 T cell receptor beta chains from one specimen sequenced in a study of T cell responses to AZD1222 COVID-19 vaccine (dated by TCRdb to 2020 to 2023). Receptors were amplified or captured by the immunoSEQ multiplex PCR assay. The table comes from immuneACCESS by way of TCRdb, which keeps in-frame sequences with V and J called. Part of the clones is missing from these tables; in studies checked, under half for an unresolved V gene and the rest for unknown reasons. The sample contains roughly 130,000 clones, roughly 90% of them found a single time. In total, the top ten clones hold 3% to 3.5% of the sample. The time point label, as the study defines it: baseline before first vaccination. Sequenced material: peripheral blood, taken on day 0 of AZD1222 vaccination. The origin of the receptors is an adult in good health.

At least ten counts were recorded for this clone. J is TRBJ2-1 and V is TRBV24-1; D is unclear. V was shortened by 4 bases and J by 6 bases, with 6 bases between the two germline ends. The CDR3 has 12 residues. The germline V gene has CDR1 KGHDR and CDR2 SFDVKD. The CDR3 DNA reads TGTGCCACCAGTGACCATTTCAATGAGCAGTTCTTC. Translating gives CATSDHFNEQFF.

V is TRBV19 and J is TRBJ2-5; no clear D gene. The germline CDR1 and CDR2 sequences are LNHDA and SQIVND (reference sequence). Trimming stripped 5 bases from V and 5 bases from J, with 12 bases between. The CDR3 covers 13 residues. As DNA, the CDR3 is TGTGCCAGTAGTCCGACCGGGCGGGAGACCCAGTACTTC. Translating gives CASSPTGRETQYF. Full variable domain (missing parts from reference TRBV19 and TRBJ2-5): DGGITQSPKYLFRKEGQNVTLSCEQNLNHDAMYWYRQDPGQGLRLIYYSQIVNDFQKGDIAEGYSVSREKKESFPLTVTSAQKNPTAFYLCASSPTGRETQYFGPGTRLLVL.

The chain links TRBV5-5 to TRBJ2-7, with 9 positions matching TRBD1. Germline V gives CDR1 SGHKS, CDR2 YYEKEE (reference sequence). Trimming cost V 4 bases and J 6 bases; bases outside gene matches: 5. This CDR3 has 13 residues. In DNA form, the CDR3 reads TGTGCCAGCAGCCCTGACAGGGGGAGCGAGCAGTACTTC. This encodes CASSPDRGSEQYF.

This chain links TRBV24-1 with TRBJ2-2; no clear D. The CDR3 has 18 residues. The ends were cut back, 3 bases at V and 6 bases at J, with 22 bases in the middle. Germline CDR1 and CDR2: KGHDR and SFDVKD. The DNA for the CDR3 is TGTGCCACCAGTGATGGTTCTAGGCGAAATACTAAATCCGGGGAGCTGTTTTTT. Amino acids: CATSDGSRRNTKSGELFF.

The chain is built from TRBV19 and TRBJ1-5; D is ambiguous. This CDR3 contains 14 residues. V was cut by 6 bases and J by 0 bases, with 9 bases left in between. Germline CDR1 is LNHDA and CDR2 is SQIVND (reference sequence). CDR3 nucleotide sequence: TGTGCCAGTAGAAGGACTCATAGCAATCAGCCCCAGCATTTT. This translates into CASRRTHSNQPQHF.

This clone was counted a few times. The chain is built from TRBV6-6 and TRBJ2-7; D is unresolved. Per the germline V gene, CDR1 is MNHNY and CDR2 is SVGAGI (reference sequence). The CDR3 runs 13 residues. Trimming pared 0 bases from V and 6 bases from J, leaving 9 bases between. The CDR3 sequence: CASSYSSGGEQYF. CDR3 DNA sequence: TGTGCCAGCAGTTACTCATCGGGCGGCGAGCAGTACTTC.

With respect to this clone: Other DNA sequences in this sample translate to the same CDR3. This chain links TRBV6-6 with TRBJ1-4; D not resolved. The germline V and J ends were trimmed by 0 bases and 7 bases, with 3 bases remaining between them. This CDR3 contains 12 residues. CDR1 and CDR2 from the germline V gene are MNHNY and SVGAGI (reference sequence). The CDR3 nucleotides are TGTGCCAGCAGTTACTCAAGTGAAAAACTGTTTTTT. It is translated as CASSYSSEKLFF.

This clone was recorded only once. The chain recombines TRBV18 with TRBJ2-3; 9 bases map to TRBD1. Germline trimming cut 4 bases from V and 3 bases from J; bases unmatched to any gene: 8. CDR1 and CDR2 (germline): KGHSH, LQKENI. This CDR3 is built from 16 residues. CDR3 region: CASSRKGQGGTDTQYF. The CDR3 DNA follows: TGTGCCAGCTCACGGAAGGGACAGGGAGGGACAGATACGCAGTATTTT.